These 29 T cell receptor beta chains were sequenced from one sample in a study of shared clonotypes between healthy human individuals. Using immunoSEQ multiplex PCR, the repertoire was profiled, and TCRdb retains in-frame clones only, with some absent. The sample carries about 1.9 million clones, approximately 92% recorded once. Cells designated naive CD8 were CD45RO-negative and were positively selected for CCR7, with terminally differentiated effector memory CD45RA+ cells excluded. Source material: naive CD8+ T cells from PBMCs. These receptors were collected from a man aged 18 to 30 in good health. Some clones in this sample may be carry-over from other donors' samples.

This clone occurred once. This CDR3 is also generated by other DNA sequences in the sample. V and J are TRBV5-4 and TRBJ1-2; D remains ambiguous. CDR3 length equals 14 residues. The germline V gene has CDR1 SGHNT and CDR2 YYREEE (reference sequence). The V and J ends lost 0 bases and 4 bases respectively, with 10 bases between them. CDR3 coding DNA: TGTGCCAGCAGCTTGGACAGATCGGGCTATGGCTACACCTTC. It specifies CASSLDRSGYGYTF.

The DNA for the CDR3 is TGTGCCAGCAGCGCGACTAGCGGTATCTCCTACGAGCAGTACTTC. Translated: CASSATSGISYEQYF. The genes are TRBV27 and TRBJ2-7; 9 bases are a match to TRBD2. J was trimmed by 0 bases and V by 6 bases; bases with no gene match: 6. CDR1 is MNHEY and CDR2 is SMNVEV in the germline V gene (reference sequence). CDR3 length: 15 residues.

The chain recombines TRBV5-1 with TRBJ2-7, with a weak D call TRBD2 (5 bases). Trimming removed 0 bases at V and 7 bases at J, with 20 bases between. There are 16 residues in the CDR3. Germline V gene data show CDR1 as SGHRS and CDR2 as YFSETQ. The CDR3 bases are TGCGCCAGCAGCTTGGCCCGATTGGCGGGTACAGAGGAGCAGTACTTC. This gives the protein CASSLARLAGTEEQYF.

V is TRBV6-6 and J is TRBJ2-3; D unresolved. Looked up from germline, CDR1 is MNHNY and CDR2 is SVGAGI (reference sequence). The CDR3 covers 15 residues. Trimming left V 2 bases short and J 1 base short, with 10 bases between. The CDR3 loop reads CASSYEIRGTDTQYF. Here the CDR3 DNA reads TGTGCCAGCAGTTACGAGATTCGGGGCACAGATACGCAGTATTTT.

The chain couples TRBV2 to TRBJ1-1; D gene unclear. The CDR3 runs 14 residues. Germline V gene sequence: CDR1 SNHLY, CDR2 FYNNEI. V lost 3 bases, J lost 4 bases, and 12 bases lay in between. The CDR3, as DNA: TGTGCCAGCAGTGATTCACCCTTGGGCACTGAAGCTTTCTTT. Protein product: CASSDSPLGTEAFF.

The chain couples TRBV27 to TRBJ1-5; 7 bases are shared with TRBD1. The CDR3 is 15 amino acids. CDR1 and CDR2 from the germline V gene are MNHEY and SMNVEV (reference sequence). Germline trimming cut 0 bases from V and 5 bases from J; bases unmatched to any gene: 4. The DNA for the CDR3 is TGTGCCAGCAGTTTATCCGCAGGGGGACATCAGCCCCAGCATTTT. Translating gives CASSLSAGGHQPQHF.

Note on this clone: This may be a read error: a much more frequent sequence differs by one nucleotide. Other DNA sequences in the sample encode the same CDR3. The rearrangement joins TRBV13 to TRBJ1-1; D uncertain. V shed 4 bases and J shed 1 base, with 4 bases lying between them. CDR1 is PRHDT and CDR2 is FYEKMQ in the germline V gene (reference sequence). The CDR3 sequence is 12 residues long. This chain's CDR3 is CASSSGNTEAFF. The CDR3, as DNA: TGTGCCAGCAGCTCAGGGAACACTGAAGCTTTCTTT.

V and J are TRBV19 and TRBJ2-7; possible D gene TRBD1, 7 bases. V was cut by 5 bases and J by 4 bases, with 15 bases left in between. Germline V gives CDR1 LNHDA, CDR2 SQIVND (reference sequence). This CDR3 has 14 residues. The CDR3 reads CASSVRTGGYEQYF. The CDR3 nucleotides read TGTGCCAGTAGTGTCAGGACAGGAGGGTACGAGCAGTACTTC.

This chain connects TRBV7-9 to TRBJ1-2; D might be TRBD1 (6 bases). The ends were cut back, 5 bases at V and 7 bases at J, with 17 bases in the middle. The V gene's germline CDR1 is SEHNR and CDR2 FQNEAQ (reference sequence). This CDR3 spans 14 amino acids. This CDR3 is CASSQSGVIGGYTF. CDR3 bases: TGTGCCAGCAGCCAATCAGGGGTAATAGGTGGCTACACCTTC.

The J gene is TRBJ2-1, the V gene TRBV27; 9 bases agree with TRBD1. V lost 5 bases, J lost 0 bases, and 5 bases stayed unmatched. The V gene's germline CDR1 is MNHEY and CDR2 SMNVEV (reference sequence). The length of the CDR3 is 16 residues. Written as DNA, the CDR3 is TGTGCCAGCAGTCCATCGACAGGGGGCTCCTACAATGAGCAGTTCTTC. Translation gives CASSPSTGGSYNEQFF.

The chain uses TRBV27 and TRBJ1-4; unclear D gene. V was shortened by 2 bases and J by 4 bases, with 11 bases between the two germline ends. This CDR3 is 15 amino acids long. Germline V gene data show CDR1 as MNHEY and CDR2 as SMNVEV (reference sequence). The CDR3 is CASSLMGTDNEKLFF. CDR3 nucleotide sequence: TGTGCCAGCAGTTTAATGGGAACGGATAATGAAAAACTGTTTTTT.

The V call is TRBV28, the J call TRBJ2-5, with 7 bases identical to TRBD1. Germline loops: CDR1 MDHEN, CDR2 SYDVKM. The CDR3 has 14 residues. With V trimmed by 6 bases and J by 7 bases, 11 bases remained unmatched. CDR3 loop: CASRSPQGHGTQYF. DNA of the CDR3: TGTGCCAGCAGGTCACCACAGGGGCATGGGACCCAGTACTTC.

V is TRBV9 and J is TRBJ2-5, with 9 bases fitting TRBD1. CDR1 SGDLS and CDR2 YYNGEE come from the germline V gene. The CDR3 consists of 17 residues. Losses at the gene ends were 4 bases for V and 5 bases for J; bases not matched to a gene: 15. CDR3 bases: TGTGCCAGCAGCTTGACGGCTGGGACAGGGCTTTATGAGACCCAGTACTTC. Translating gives CASSLTAGTGLYETQYF.

CDR3 amino acids: CSVGVSNNEQFF. The CDR3 region has the DNA TGCAGCGTTGGTGTTAGCAACAATGAGCAGTTCTTC. The J gene is TRBJ2-1, the V gene TRBV29-1; D gene ambiguous. Germline V lookup: CDR1 SQVTM, CDR2 ANQGSEA. The CDR3 runs 12 residues. Trimming pared 4 bases from V and 5 bases from J, leaving 9 bases between.

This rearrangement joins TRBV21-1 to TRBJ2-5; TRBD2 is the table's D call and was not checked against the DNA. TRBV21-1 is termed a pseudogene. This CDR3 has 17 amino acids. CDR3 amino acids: CASSKVRGLAGGQFFYF. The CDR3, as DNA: TGTGCCAGCAGCAAAGTACGGGGTCTAGCGGGAGGCCAATTTTTCTACTTC.

The CDR3 region has the DNA TGTGTTGCGGAGGTGAACACCGGGGAGCTGTTTTTT. It specifies CVAEVNTGELFF. The chain links TRBV2 to TRBJ2-2, with D possibly matching TRBD2 (5 bases). The CDR3 contains 12 residues. Germline V gene lookup returns CDR1 SNHLY and CDR2 FYNNEI.

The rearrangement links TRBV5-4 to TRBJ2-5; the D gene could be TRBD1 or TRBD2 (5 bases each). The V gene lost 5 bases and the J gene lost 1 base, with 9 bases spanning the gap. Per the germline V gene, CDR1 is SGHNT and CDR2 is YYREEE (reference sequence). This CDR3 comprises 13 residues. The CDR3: CASRGTPQETQYF. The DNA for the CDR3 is TGTGCCAGCAGGGGGACGCCCCAAGAGACCCAGTACTTC.

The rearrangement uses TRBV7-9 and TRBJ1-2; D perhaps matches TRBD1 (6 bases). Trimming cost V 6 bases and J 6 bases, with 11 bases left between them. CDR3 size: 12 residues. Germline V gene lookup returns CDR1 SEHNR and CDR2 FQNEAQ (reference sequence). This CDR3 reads CASSNRVDGYTF. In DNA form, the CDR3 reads TGTGCCAGCAGTAACAGGGTGGATGGCTACACCTTC.

The CDR3 is CASSLTFPLMMGQDYGYTF. In DNA, the CDR3 is TGTGCCAGCAGCTTGACATTCCCCCTCATGATGGGACAGGACTATGGCTACACCTTC. This chain links TRBV7-8 with TRBJ1-2; 8 nucleotides align to TRBD1. Unmatched junction bases numbered 18, after V lost 3 bases and J lost 3 bases. CDR3 length equals 19 residues. Germline CDR1 SGHVS, CDR2 FQNEAQ.

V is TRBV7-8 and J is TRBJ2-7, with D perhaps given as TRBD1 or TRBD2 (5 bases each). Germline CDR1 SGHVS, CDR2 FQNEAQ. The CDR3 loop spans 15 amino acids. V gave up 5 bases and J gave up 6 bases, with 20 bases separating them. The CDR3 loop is CASSTKPGTRLEQYF. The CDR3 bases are TGTGCCAGCAGCACGAAACCCGGGACGAGACTCGAGCAGTACTTC.

The CDR3 loop reads CASSLDVYSGALEQYF. The CDR3 DNA reads TGTGCCAGCAGCTTAGATGTCTACAGTGGGGCTCTCGAGCAGTACTTC. The chain joins TRBV7-6 to TRBJ2-7; possibly TRBD1 for D (5 bases). CDR1 SGHVS and CDR2 FNYEAQ come from the germline V gene. There are 16 residues in the CDR3. V dropped 1 base and J dropped 6 bases, with 19 bases sitting between them.

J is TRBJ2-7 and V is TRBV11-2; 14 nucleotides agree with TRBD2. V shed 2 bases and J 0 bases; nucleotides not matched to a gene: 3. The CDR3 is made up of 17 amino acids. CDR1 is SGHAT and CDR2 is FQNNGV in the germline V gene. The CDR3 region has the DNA TGTGCCAGCAGCTTATTTGGACTAGCGGGGGGCTCCTACGAGCAGTACTTC. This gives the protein CASSLFGLAGGSYEQYF.

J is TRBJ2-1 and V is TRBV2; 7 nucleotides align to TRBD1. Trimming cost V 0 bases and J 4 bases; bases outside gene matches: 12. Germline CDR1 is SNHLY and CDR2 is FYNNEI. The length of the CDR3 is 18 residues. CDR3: CASSEARDRRGHYNEQFF. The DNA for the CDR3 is TGTGCCAGCAGTGAAGCGAGGGACAGAAGGGGTCATTACAATGAGCAGTTCTTC.

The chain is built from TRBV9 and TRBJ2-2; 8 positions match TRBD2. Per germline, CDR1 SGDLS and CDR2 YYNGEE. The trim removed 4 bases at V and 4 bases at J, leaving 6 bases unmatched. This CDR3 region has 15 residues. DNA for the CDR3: TGTGCCAGCAGCCCAAGCGGGGGATCCACCGGGGAGCTGTTTTTT. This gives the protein CASSPSGGSTGELFF.

CDR3 residues: CAWSWLAGGVSYEQYF. The CDR3 nucleotides are TGTGCCTGGAGTTGGCTAGCGGGAGGTGTATCCTACGAGCAGTACTTC. This chain uses TRBV30 with TRBJ2-7, with 11 bases matching TRBD2. V lost 2 bases and J lost 1; bases outside the gene matches: 7. The CDR3 has 16 residues. The germline V gene has CDR1 GTSNPN and CDR2 SVGIG (reference sequence).

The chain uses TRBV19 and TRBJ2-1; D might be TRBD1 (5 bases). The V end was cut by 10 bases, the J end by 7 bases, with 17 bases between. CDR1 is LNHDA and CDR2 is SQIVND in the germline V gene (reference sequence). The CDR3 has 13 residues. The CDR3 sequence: CATAIWGGNEQFF. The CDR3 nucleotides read TGTGCCACCGCAATCTGGGGCGGAAATGAGCAGTTCTTC. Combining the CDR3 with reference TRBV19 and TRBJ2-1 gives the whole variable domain DGGITQSPKYLFRKEGQNVTLSCEQNLNHDAMYWYRQDPGQGLRLIYYSQIVNDFQKGDIAEGYSVSREKKESFPLTVTSAQKNPTAFYLCATAIWGGNEQFFGPGTRLTVL.

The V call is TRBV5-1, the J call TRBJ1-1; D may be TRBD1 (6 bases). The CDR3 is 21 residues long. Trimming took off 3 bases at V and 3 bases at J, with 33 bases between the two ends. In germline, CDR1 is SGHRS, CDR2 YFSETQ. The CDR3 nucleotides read TGCGCCAGCAGCTCCCTTGGGGAATACCGGGACTCCGGGAAGGGGGACACTGAAGCTTTCTTT. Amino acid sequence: CASSSLGEYRDSGKGDTEAFF.

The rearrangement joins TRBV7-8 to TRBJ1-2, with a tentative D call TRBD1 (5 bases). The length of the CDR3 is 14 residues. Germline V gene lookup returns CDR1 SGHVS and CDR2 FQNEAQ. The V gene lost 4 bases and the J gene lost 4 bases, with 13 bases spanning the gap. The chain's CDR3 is CASSSIDSPYGYTF. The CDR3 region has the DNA TGTGCCAGCAGCTCTATAGACAGCCCCTATGGCTACACCTTC.

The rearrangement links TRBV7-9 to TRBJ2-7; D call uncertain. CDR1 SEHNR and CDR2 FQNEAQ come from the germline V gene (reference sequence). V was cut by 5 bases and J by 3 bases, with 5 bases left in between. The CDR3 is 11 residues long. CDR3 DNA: TGTGCCAGCAGCGCCGACTACGAGCAGTACTTC. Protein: CASSADYEQYF.